This T cell receptor (beta chain) was recorded in a study of blood T cell repertoires in COVID-19. Study-wide background: Samples taken during acute and convalescent COVID-19 were collected in the United States, Italy and Spain. T cells, B-cell-depleted T cells, or PBMCs provided the cDNA or gDNA that served as material.

In the original analysis: The assay estimated nucleated cells by amplifying reference gene primers. The data were produced by immunoSEQ multiplex PCR, yet TCRdb's version contains in-frame clones alone and is incomplete. That table supplies the V and J calls and clone size; D and trimming were determined from the DNA. The sample holds a few hundred thousand clones, 75% to 85% seen once. Germline CDR1 reads SGHDT; CDR2 reads YYEEEE. V was pared by 1 base and J by 4 bases, with 3 bases of the junction left unmatched. This CDR3 is 16 amino acids long. The sequenced sample consisted of peripheral blood. V gene TRBV5-6 combines with J gene TRBJ1-6; TRBD1 matches at 9 bases. The origin of this receptor is a human donor in a cohort sampled during active COVID-19. CDR3 DNA: TGTGCCAGCAGCTTGAGACAGGGGGTTTATAATTCACCCCTCCACTTT. This sequence encodes CASSLRQGVYNSPLHF.